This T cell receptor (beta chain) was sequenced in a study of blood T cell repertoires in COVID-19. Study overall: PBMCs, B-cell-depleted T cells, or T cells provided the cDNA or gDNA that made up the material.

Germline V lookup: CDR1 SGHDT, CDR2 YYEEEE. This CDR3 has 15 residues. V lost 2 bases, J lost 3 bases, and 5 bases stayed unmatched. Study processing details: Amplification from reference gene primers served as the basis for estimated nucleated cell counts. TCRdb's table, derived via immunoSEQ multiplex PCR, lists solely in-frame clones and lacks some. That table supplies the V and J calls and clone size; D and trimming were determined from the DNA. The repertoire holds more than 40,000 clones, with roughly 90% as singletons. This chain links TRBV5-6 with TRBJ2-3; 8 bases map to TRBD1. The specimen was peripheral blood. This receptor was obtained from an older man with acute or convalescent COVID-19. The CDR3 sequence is CASSFVDRETDTQYF. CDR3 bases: TGTGCCAGCAGCTTCGTGGACAGGGAAACAGATACGCAGTATTTT.